The 31 T cell receptor beta chains reported below all come from one sample, sequenced in a study of blood T cell repertoires in COVID-19 (dated by TCRdb to 2020 to 2021). The method was the immunoSEQ multiplex PCR assay. TCRdb took this table from immuneACCESS and kept in-frame rearrangements with V and J called. Such tables lack part of the clones; where checked against another copy, unresolved V genes explain under half of the gap, and the rest is unexplained. For this sample the table gives tens of thousands of clones, of which more than 70% were detected only once. The top ten clones comprise approximately 15% of the sample. Sequencing was carried out using peripheral blood. The source of these receptors is a man aged 70-80 years with active or convalescent COVID-19.

The CDR3 sequence: CAHTVDRGSPLHF. The CDR3 nucleotides read TGTGCCCACACCGTGGACAGGGGGTCACCCCTCCACTTT. J is TRBJ1-6 and V is TRBV30, with TRBD1 identical over 10 bases. Trimming took 8 bases from V and 10 from J; bases not matched to a gene: 8. The germline CDR1 and CDR2 sequences are GTSNPN and SVGIG (reference sequence). CDR3 length: 13 residues.

The chain has TRBV19 and TRBJ2-7, with D possibly matching TRBD1 (5 bases). The V gene lost 3 bases and the J gene lost 4 bases, with 16 bases spanning the gap. Per germline, CDR1 LNHDA and CDR2 SQIVND (reference sequence). The length of the CDR3 is 15 residues. The CDR3 DNA follows: TGTGCCAGTAGTATCAGACAGACCATGGGGTACGAGCAGTACTTC. Encoded protein: CASSIRQTMGYEQYF.

The chain recombines TRBV11-2 with TRBJ2-7; tentative D call: TRBD1 (5 bases). Trimming shortened V by 4 bases and J by 2 bases, and 12 bases separated the two germline ends. This CDR3 region has 14 residues. From germline, CDR1 is SGHAT and CDR2 FQNNGV. CDR3 coding DNA: TGTGCCAGCAGCTGGCAGGACATCACCTACGAGCAGTACTTC. This codes for CASSWQDITYEQYF.

The V call is TRBV19, the J call TRBJ1-2, with a tentative D call TRBD1 (6 bases). The CDR3 runs 19 residues. The ends were cut back, 1 base at V and 3 bases at J, with 24 bases in the middle. The V gene's germline CDR1 is LNHDA and CDR2 SQIVND (reference sequence). CDR3 sequence: CASSIGIRDIPGRYYGYTF. CDR3 nucleotides: TGTGCCAGTAGTATAGGAATAAGGGACATTCCTGGGAGATACTATGGCTACACCTTC. Full variable domain (rest looked up from reference TRBV19 and TRBJ1-2): DGGITQSPKYLFRKEGQNVTLSCEQNLNHDAMYWYRQDPGQGLRLIYYSQIVNDFQKGDIAEGYSVSREKKESFPLTVTSAQKNPTAFYLCASSIGIRDIPGRYYGYTFGSGTRLTVV.

CDR3 coding DNA: TGTGCCAGCAGTGATCGCCTCGGGACAGGGTATCAGCCCCAGCATTTT. This codes for CASSDRLGTGYQPQHF. This rearrangement joins TRBV6-1 to TRBJ1-5, with 9 bases aligning to TRBD1. Germline CDR1 reads MNHNS; CDR2 reads SASEGT. This CDR3 comprises 16 residues. The V gene end was trimmed by 3 bases and the J gene end by 5 bases; junction bases not matched to a gene: 8.

The chain carries TRBV5-4 and TRBJ1-1; TRBD1 might be the D (5 bases). V was pared by 0 bases and J by 10 bases, with 16 bases between. The germline V gene encodes CDR1 SGHNT and CDR2 YYREEE (reference sequence). The CDR3 length is 14 residues. This CDR3 is CASSLDSGFPRAFF. CDR3 coding DNA: TGTGCCAGCAGCTTGGATTCAGGGTTTCCTCGAGCTTTCTTT.

This rearrangement joins TRBV6-5 to TRBJ2-1; TRBD2 agrees at 12 bases. The germline CDR1 and CDR2 sequences are MNHEY and SVGAGI. The CDR3 has 15 residues. CDR3 nucleotide sequence: TGTGCTACTGGGGCCCTAGCGGGGGGGATCAATGAGCAGTTCTTC. Its translation: CATGALAGGINEQFF.

Only a few counts were recorded for this clone. The chain carries TRBV7-8 and TRBJ1-1; 9 bases agree with TRBD1. Trimming at V came to 4 bases and at J to 5 bases, leaving 5 bases not matched to a gene. Germline values: CDR1 SGHVS, CDR2 FQNEAQ. The CDR3 totals 14 residues. CDR3 loop: CASSSRQGGTEAFF. CDR3 in DNA: TGTGCCAGCAGCTCAAGACAGGGGGGAACTGAAGCTTTCTTT.

The chain couples TRBV5-1 to TRBJ1-3; maybe TRBD1 (5 bases). The length of the CDR3 is 16 residues. Germline CDR1 reads SGHRS; CDR2 reads YFSETQ. Trimming took 4 bases from V and 1 from J, leaving 15 bases between them. As DNA, the CDR3 is TGCGCCAGCAGCCCTCTCGGGGGGTCATCTGGAAACACCATATATTTT. Amino acids: CASSPLGGSSGNTIYF.

The chain combines TRBV2 with TRBJ2-7, with 14 bases lining up with TRBD2. V shed 9 bases, J shed 0 bases, and the junction held 13 bases outside the gene matches. The CDR3 is 18 residues long. The V gene's germline CDR1 is SNHLY and CDR2 FYNNEI. The CDR3 DNA follows: TGTGCCAGTCCTACCGGGACTAGCGGGGGTGATACCTCCTACGAGCAGTACTTC. It yields the protein CASPTGTSGGDTSYEQYF.

This rearrangement joins TRBV6-6 to TRBJ2-5; 10 nucleotides line up with TRBD2. The CDR3 runs to 15 residues. Trimming took 2 bases from V and 5 from J; bases not matched to a gene: 5. Germline loops: CDR1 MNHNY, CDR2 SVGAGI (reference sequence). Written as DNA, the CDR3 is TGTGCCAGCAGTTACCAGCGGGGGGGCCAGGAGACCCAGTACTTC. It yields the protein CASSYQRGGQETQYF.

The V call is TRBV7-9, the J call TRBJ2-5; 8 nucleotides match TRBD1. Looked up from germline, CDR1 is SEHNR and CDR2 is FQNEAQ (reference sequence). V was clipped by 2 bases and J by 6 bases; unmatched bases: 5. There are 14 residues in the CDR3. The CDR3 nucleotides read TGTGCCAGCAGCTTATCAGGGGGCATGAAGACCCAGTACTTC. It specifies CASSLSGGMKTQYF.

The chain carries TRBV7-2 and TRBJ2-5; 7 nucleotides agree with TRBD1. After removal of 1 base from V and 5 bases from J, the junction contained 1 base not matched to a gene. This CDR3 is 13 amino acids long. CDR1 and CDR2 from the germline V gene are SGHTA and FQGNSA. CDR3 region: CASSLVGGETQYF. DNA for the CDR3: TGTGCCAGCAGCTTAGTAGGGGGCGAGACCCAGTACTTC.

The gene calls are TRBV30 and TRBJ2-3, with D possibly being TRBD2 (6 bases). The CDR3 has 15 residues. Germline V gene sequence: CDR1 GTSNPN, CDR2 SVGIG (reference sequence). V was pared by 1 base and J by 0 bases, with 11 bases between. CDR3 DNA sequence: TGTGCCTGGAGTGGGGGTAGCGGTAGCACAGATACGCAGTATTTT. Its protein product is CAWSGGSGSTDTQYF.

V is TRBV5-6 and J is TRBJ2-1; perhaps TRBD2 as D (5 bases). Per the germline V gene, CDR1 is SGHDT and CDR2 is YYEEEE. The CDR3 runs 16 residues. The V end lost 0 bases, the J end lost 0 bases, and 10 bases lay between the germline ends. CDR3 DNA: TGTGCCAGCAGCTTGGGGAGGCTGTACTCCTACAATGAGCAGTTCTTC. Its protein product is CASSLGRLYSYNEQFF. The whole variable domain, filled in from reference TRBV5-6 and TRBJ2-1, reads DAGVTQSPTHLIKTRGQQVTLRCSPKSGHDTVSWYQQALGQGPQFIFQYYEEEERQRGNFPDRFSGHQFPNYSSELNVNALLLGDSALYLCASSLGRLYSYNEQFFGPGTRLTVL.

The rearrangement uses TRBV28 and TRBJ1-1; D unclear. The CDR3 consists of 15 residues. The germline CDR1 and CDR2 sequences are MDHEN and SYDVKM. V was cut by 5 bases and J by 0 bases, with 13 bases left in between. The CDR3 DNA reads as TGTGCCAGCAGTCTCAGGCCGGGGATGAACACTGAAGCTTTCTTT. This translates into CASSLRPGMNTEAFF. The full variable domain, its missing parts supplied by reference TRBV28 and TRBJ1-1, is DVKVTQSSRYLVKRTGEKVFLECVQDMDHENMFWYRQDPGLGLRLIYFSYDVKMKEKGDIPEGYSVSREKKERFSLILESASTNQTSMYLCASSLRPGMNTEAFFGQGTRLTVV.

The gene calls are TRBV20-1 and TRBJ2-7; D is uncertain. Germline V CDR1 and CDR2: DFQATT, SNEGSKA (reference sequence). Trimming shortened V by 3 bases and J by 4 bases, and 10 bases separated the two germline ends. CDR3 size: 12 residues. The CDR3 DNA is TGCAGTGCTAGTCCGACCAGGTACGAGCAGTACTTC. Amino acid sequence: CSASPTRYEQYF.

The chain links TRBV11-2 to TRBJ2-6; 8 bases are shared with TRBD1. The germline V gene encodes CDR1 SGHAT and CDR2 FQNNGV. Trimming removed 3 bases from V and 1 base from J; junction bases left unmatched: 2. This CDR3 comprises 16 residues. The DNA of the CDR3 is TGTGCCAGCAGCTTTCAGGGGGCGTCTGGGGCCAACGTCCTGACTTTC. Amino acids: CASSFQGASGANVLTF. Combining the CDR3 with reference TRBV11-2 and TRBJ2-6 gives the whole variable domain EAGVAQSPRYKIIEKRQSVAFWCNPISGHATLYWYQQILGQGPKLLIQFQNNGVVDDSQLPKDRFSAERLKGVDSTLKIQPAKLEDSAVYLCASSFQGASGANVLTFGAGSRLTVL.

This rearrangement joins TRBV1 to TRBJ2-3; TRBD2, the table's D call, was not compared with the DNA. TRBV1 is described as a pseudogene. The CDR3 totals 15 residues. This chain's CDR3 is CTSSQAGVGTDTQYF. DNA for the CDR3: TGCACCAGCAGCCAAGCGGGTGTGGGCACAGATACGCAGTATTTT.

This chain joins TRBV19 and TRBJ2-7; 7 positions match TRBD1. CDR1 and CDR2 (germline): LNHDA, SQIVND (reference sequence). J gave up 6 bases and V 3 bases, and 8 bases lay outside the gene matches. This CDR3 has 14 amino acids. CDR3 sequence reads: CASSIGQDWGEQYF. The CDR3 nucleotides are TGTGCCAGTAGTATCGGACAGGACTGGGGCGAGCAGTACTTC. The variable domain in full, with the rest retrieved from reference TRBV19 and TRBJ2-7, is DGGITQSPKYLFRKEGQNVTLSCEQNLNHDAMYWYRQDPGQGLRLIYYSQIVNDFQKGDIAEGYSVSREKKESFPLTVTSAQKNPTAFYLCASSIGQDWGEQYFGPGTRLTVT.

This clone was detected only once. This chain joins TRBV5-1 and TRBJ2-1, with TRBD2 matching 7 bases. The junction had 9 bases not matched to a gene; V was cut back by 1 base and J by 8 bases. The CDR3 is 15 amino acids. Germline assignment: CDR1 SGHRS and CDR2 YFSETQ. The chain's CDR3 is CASSLNSGWTHEQFF. CDR3 nucleotide sequence: TGCGCCAGCAGCTTGAATAGCGGGTGGACCCATGAGCAGTTCTTC.

J is TRBJ1-1 and V is TRBV28; D remains ambiguous. V was cut by 7 bases and J by 3 bases, with 9 bases left in between. From germline, CDR1 is MDHEN and CDR2 SYDVKM. The CDR3 consists of 12 residues. The CDR3 nucleotides read TGTGCCAGCAAAAGGCGGGACACTGAAGCTTTCTTT. Amino acids: CASKRRDTEAFF. Filled out from reference TRBV28 and TRBJ1-1, the complete variable domain reads DVKVTQSSRYLVKRTGEKVFLECVQDMDHENMFWYRQDPGLGLRLIYFSYDVKMKEKGDIPEGYSVSREKKERFSLILESASTNQTSMYLCASKRRDTEAFFGQGTRLTVV.

Written as DNA, the CDR3 is TGTGCCAGCAGCCAAGACAGGTCACCCCTCCACTTT. Residues: CASSQDRSPLHF. This chain uses TRBV3-1 (or the pseudogene TRBV3-2) with TRBJ1-6; D unresolved. The CDR3 loop spans 12 amino acids. Per germline, CDR1 LGHDT and CDR2 YNNKEL (reference sequence). Trimming removed 0 bases at V and 10 bases at J, with 4 bases between.

Points on this clone: The same CDR3 is also encoded by other DNA sequences in this sample. The chain combines TRBV3-1 (or the pseudogene TRBV3-2) with TRBJ2-7; D possibly corresponds to TRBD2 (6 bases). V was cut by 4 bases and J by 1 base, with 8 bases left in between. Germline values: CDR1 LGHDT, CDR2 YNNKEL (reference sequence). The CDR3 extends over 13 amino acids. The CDR3 coding sequence is TGTGCCAGCAGCCGCCGGGGGTCCTACGAGCAGTACTTC. Protein: CASSRRGSYEQYF.

This clone showed up just once. This chain uses TRBV5-1 with TRBJ1-2; D might be TRBD1 (5 bases). Germline CDR1 reads SGHRS; CDR2 reads YFSETQ. V lost 4 bases and J lost 3, with 13 bases in between. The CDR3 runs 14 residues. The CDR3 DNA sequence: TGCGCCAGCAGCGAGACCAGGGTCGACTATGGCTACACCTTC. Encoded protein: CASSETRVDYGYTF.

In its sample, this clone was seen a few times. This chain links TRBV6-5 with TRBJ2-1; 7 bases match TRBD1. Germline CDR1 is MNHEY and CDR2 is SVGAGI. The CDR3 consists of 15 residues. Trimming took 9 bases from V and 0 from J; bases not matched to a gene: 8. In DNA, the CDR3 is TGTGCCAGTAAAAACAGGGGCATCTCCTACAATGAGCAGTTCTTC. Residues: CASKNRGISYNEQFF.

The rearrangement links TRBV10-3 to TRBJ1-3, with D possibly matching TRBD1 (5 bases). CDR1 is ENHRY, CDR2 SYGVKD, per germline. The germline V and J ends were trimmed by 9 bases and 0 bases, with 12 bases remaining between them. This CDR3 contains 14 residues. The CDR3 sequence is CAITTGLSGNTIYF. CDR3 bases: TGTGCCATTACTACAGGCCTCTCTGGAAACACCATATATTTT.

The V gene is TRBV3-1 (or the pseudogene TRBV3-2), the J gene TRBJ2-7, with 7 nucleotides matching TRBD2. Trimming removed 3 bases from V and 7 bases from J; junction bases left unmatched: 0. CDR1 and CDR2 (germline): LGHDT, YNNKEL (reference sequence). This CDR3 spans 11 amino acids. The CDR3 DNA follows: TGTGCCAGCAGCCAGGGAGGGGAGCAGTACTTC. This sequence encodes CASSQGGEQYF.

The genes are TRBV18 and TRBJ1-5; a weak D match, TRBD1 (6 bases). The CDR3 is 18 residues long. V was trimmed by 2 bases and J by 0 bases, leaving 17 bases between them. Germline V gives CDR1 KGHSH, CDR2 LQKENI. The CDR3 is CASSPEGPQGYSNQPQHF. CDR3 in DNA: TGTGCCAGCTCACCAGAGGGTCCCCAGGGGTATAGCAATCAGCCCCAGCATTTT.

V and J are TRBV9 and TRBJ1-3; TRBD1 agrees at 7 bases. CDR1 SGDLS and CDR2 YYNGEE come from the germline V gene. Trimming cost V 6 bases and J 0 bases; bases outside gene matches: 9. The CDR3 extends over 16 amino acids. The CDR3, as DNA: TGTGCCAGCACCGACAGGGACCTACTCTCTGGAAACACCATATATTTT. This encodes CASTDRDLLSGNTIYF.

The chain recombines TRBV2 with TRBJ1-1; D unresolved. This CDR3 region has 13 residues. Germline V gene sequence: CDR1 SNHLY, CDR2 FYNNEI. V dropped 5 bases and J dropped 4 bases, with 11 bases sitting between them. The CDR3 here is CASSQLVGTEAFF. CDR3 sequence (DNA): TGTGCCAGCAGTCAACTTGTCGGCACTGAAGCTTTCTTT.